This T cell receptor (beta chain) was profiled in a study of shared clonotypes between healthy human individuals. Some clones are missing from TCRdb's copy, which holds only in-frame ones; the method was immunoSEQ multiplex PCR. The table has 2.3 million or so clones, 85% to 95% seen once; the top ten hold about 0.41%. Germline V CDR1 and CDR2: MDHEN, SYDVKM. The CDR3 length is 15 residues. Trimming cost V 5 bases and J 6 bases; bases outside gene matches: 8. Specimen: naive CD4+ T cells from PBMCs. Subset described: CD45RA+ positively selected. The V and J genes are TRBV28 and TRBJ2-2; 8 bases are shared with TRBD1. The receptor was isolated from a man aged 18 to 29 in good health. Some clones in this sample may be carry-over from other donors' samples. The CDR3: CASSHGQGDAGELFF. The CDR3 nucleotides read TGTGCCAGCAGTCATGGACAGGGAGATGCCGGGGAGCTGTTTTTT.